This TCR beta chain was profiled in a study of cytomegalovirus exposure and HLA in healthy donors (TCRdb year 2017). Study-wide context: In an earlier analysis of approximately 640 of the donors, 276 Gb of sequence data and roughly 100 million unique TCR beta sequences from 150 million to 200 million T cells were reported. Among the roughly 400 genotyped donors, about 85% belonged to the genetic ancestry cluster associated with self-reported Caucasian donors. The number of typed donors differed by locus: about 620-630 for A, B, C, DRB1 and DQB1; some 500 for DQA1; around 580 for DPA1; and about 470 for DPB1. The study aimed to test whether signatures of past pathogen exposure could be identified by cataloging public T cell receptors. Donor age, sex, ethnicity and CMV serostatus were compiled alongside the repertoire data. In the later analysis, no new phenotypic data were used to find candidate immune exposures; instead, reliance was placed on TCR beta sequences and their occurrence across donors. Across around 400 genotyped donors of the cohort, an average of about 200,000 unique TCR beta nucleotide sequences per donor were sequenced, and 15% to 20% of those sequences were non-productive. The study profiled the T cell repertoires of hundreds of subjects by immunosequencing and related them to cytomegalovirus serostatus. High-throughput TCR immunosequencing, statistical association of individual TCRs with disease status, and machine learning were combined to predict cytomegalovirus infection status. Both class I and class II loci were covered by HLA typing, at four-digit resolution. In a later genetic analysis, genome-wide SNP genotypes for about three fifths of the roughly 670 donors were used, and that subset was treated as a discovery cohort. Four or five DR-DQ haplotypes were treated as single units for association and clustering because of strong linkage in the cohort. All discovery cohort repertoires had been generated using a single sequencing platform. In a later analysis, previously published TCR beta repertoires from several hundred donors were re-analyzed and high-resolution HLA genotyping was added so that TCR occurrence patterns could be studied. About 310 gigabases of sequencing data and approximately 84 million unique TCR sequences were included in an early release covering around 600 HLA-typed donors. Besides the first cohort of roughly 660 subjects, a separate validation cohort made up of over a hundred different subjects was used. An earlier analysis of 587 of the donors applied high-throughput TCR beta sequencing to assess whether each TCR beta V gene segment acted as functional or pseudogenic. The full study reports these points: This cohort had only TCR beta chains sequenced, and the lack of alpha or paired-chain data limited which features could be detected. Most CMV-associated TCR beta chains appeared to be HLA-restricted in a later analysis, and the HLA associations seemed to be driven largely by CMV exposure. The study listed 150 to 200 TCR beta chains as associated with cytomegalovirus. The classifier was reported to diagnose cytomegalovirus status with high specificity and sensitivity in both the original and validation cohorts. Linkage disequilibrium might explain the correlated functional status among segregating V segments, but an unknown experimental factor could not be ruled out. Broadly in line with IMGT annotations, most TCR beta V segments showed up in productive rearrangements about 90% or about 30% of the time in an earlier analysis of approximately 640 of the donors. The authors suggested that the approach could potentially be generalized to other disease states and immunological phenotypes. Most TCR sequences were seen in very few donors, while some public TCRs were found in many individuals. The 87-base-pair reads could not distinguish some IMGT-functional V segments, including TRBV6-2 and TRBV6-3, so those segments were excluded. According to a later analysis, TCR association rates differed among HLA loci, with DRB1 alleles showing the most associated TCRs and HLA-C alleles showing the fewest. A later genetic analysis associated a missense DCLRE1C variant with V-gene and J-gene trimming of TCR beta chains, and an independent cohort replicated the association. Because some donors lacked HLA typing at each locus, the association tests relied only on the typed subset. Assigning TCR associations to individual alleles was difficult when HLA alleles, especially DR and DQ, strongly co-occurred. Three of the identified cytomegalovirus-associated TCR beta chains were confirmed in vitro to be specific for cytomegalovirus antigens. Because counts were too low, roughly 17 rarely observed V segments, including chromosome 9 orphons, were left out of the earlier analysis of about 500 of the donors. A cluster of highly shared sequence variants was judged likely to represent a technical artifact of the sequencing pipeline. Roughly uniform sequencing depth across donors was assumed in presence/absence analyses, although this assumption may not hold. CMV serostatus was the only immune exposure information available for the cohort. In a later analysis, several top co-occurrence clusters were reported to appear linked to parvovirus B19, influenza, CMV and Epstein-Barr virus. A later genetic analysis reported fewer N-insertions in productive TCRs among donors in an Asian-associated ancestry cluster than the roughly 670-donor mean. A further reported finding was that TCR beta sequences accurately predicted the HLA-A and HLA-B alleles for most subjects in the first cohort. In a later analysis, 16,951 TCR beta sequences were associated with specific HLA alleles at a false discovery rate of 0.05. A later analysis found that HLA-associated TCR beta chains were more clonally expanded and had lower generation probabilities than equally common non-associated chains.

As concerns this clone: Its antigen remains undetermined. No quality values exist for individual bases; no much larger clone is one base distant.

The cohort comprised some 730 healthy bone marrow donors. At the time of sampling, all cohort members were nominally healthy, though unrecorded immune exposures were likely present. The donor tested CMV seronegative and was one of the 352 seronegative cohort members. Every donor gave a peripheral blood sample, and the peripheral blood mononuclear cells from that sample were used for TCR beta sequencing. The Qiagen DNeasy Blood Extraction Kit was used to extract genomic DNA from the blood cell samples. The library was generated by the immunoSEQ multiplex PCR assay. For the multiplex PCR, a mixture combining 60 forward primers for TCR Vbeta segments and 13 reverse primers for TCR Jbeta segments was used. The CDR3 region of rearranged TCR beta genes was amplified from genomic DNA with a multiplex PCR assay. On the Illumina HiSeq System, the amplified TCR beta libraries were sequenced as 87-base-pair reads. The source study handled its data this way. A later analysis counted around 72 million unique TCR beta chains across the 550 to 700 repertoires, and some 11 million of these chains were shared by at least two donors. A nearest-neighbor algorithm error-corrected the raw reads and collapsed the reads into unique sequences, merging closely related sequences to remove PCR and sequencing errors. V, D and J gene segments were assigned by aligning CDR3 sequences to IMGT reference sequences. For a sequence to be retained, at least a six-nucleotide match to both a V gene segment and a J gene segment was required. A rearrangement was called productive if the CDR3 had no stop codons and remained in frame with V and J, and every other rearrangement was called non-productive. CDR3 was defined according to IMGT convention as the region running from the second conserved V-encoded cysteine to the conserved J-encoded phenylalanine. Sequences without an unambiguous match to a single V gene segment were excluded from the earlier analysis of several hundred of the donors. An earlier analysis of several hundred of the donors called V segments functional above 56.7% productive rearrangements and segregating when the between-donor standard deviation exceeded 5%. To diagnose cytomegalovirus status from the catalog of TCR beta chain sequences, a statistical classification framework was built. A later analysis assigned V and J genes by comparing TCR nucleotide sequences with IMGT/GENE-DB human TR gene sequences. The TCRdist pipeline was used in a later analysis to assign CDR3 sequences and most-parsimonious VDJ recombination scenarios. In a later analysis, each TCR beta chain was defined by its CDR3 amino acid sequence together with its V-gene family, and reads without a unique V-gene family were excluded. As a way to deal with suspected cross-contamination and a sequencing artifact, a later analysis dropped 450 to 600 nucleotide sequences that were highly shared and had low generation probability. In a later analysis, a clonal expansion index for each public chain was calculated from normalized within-repertoire ranks of inferred template counts. In a later analysis, generation probabilities were computed with a VDJ recombination model fitted to out-of-frame rearrangements, and the resulting probabilities were checked against IGoR. In a later analysis, TCR-TCR, TCR-HLA and TCR-CMV co-occurrence was scored with hypergeometric tests, and a repertoire-size bias correction was applied to TCR pairs. A later analysis estimated false discovery rates by permuting HLA or CMV assignments 20 times. A later analysis grouped co-occurring TCRs with DBSCAN, adding TCRdist sequence similarity when clustering within HLA-allele-positive subsets. For co-occurrence clustering, repertoires with fewer than 30,000 or more than 120,000 public chains were excluded, along with roughly 5 repertoires with anomalous nucleotide sharing. TCRdb holds this immuneACCESS table with in-frame rearrangements only. Some clones are missing; in checked studies, unresolved V genes explain under half, and the rest has no known cause. The V and J calls and clone size come from that table; D and trimming were worked out from the DNA. This sample gives about 140,000 clones in total; roughly 80% of them show up just once. The ten largest clones represent around 1.7% of the sample.

Trimming removed 7 bases from V and 7 bases from J, leaving 16 bases between the germline ends. From the cysteine through the phenylalanine, the CDR3 covers 13 amino acids. The sequence is cut down to CDR3 DNA, 39 bases in frame from base 1. CDR1 and CDR2 were assigned from the germline V gene as MNHNS and SASEGT. The chain joins TRBV6-1 to TRBJ1-1, with the D segment identity uncertain. The receptor was derived from a female donor in good health and CMV-seronegative. Sequencing input: PBMCs. The nucleotide sequence reads TGTGCCAGCACTGTGCCAGGCAAAGATGAAGCTTTCTTT. Translated, it gives CASTVPGKDEAFF.